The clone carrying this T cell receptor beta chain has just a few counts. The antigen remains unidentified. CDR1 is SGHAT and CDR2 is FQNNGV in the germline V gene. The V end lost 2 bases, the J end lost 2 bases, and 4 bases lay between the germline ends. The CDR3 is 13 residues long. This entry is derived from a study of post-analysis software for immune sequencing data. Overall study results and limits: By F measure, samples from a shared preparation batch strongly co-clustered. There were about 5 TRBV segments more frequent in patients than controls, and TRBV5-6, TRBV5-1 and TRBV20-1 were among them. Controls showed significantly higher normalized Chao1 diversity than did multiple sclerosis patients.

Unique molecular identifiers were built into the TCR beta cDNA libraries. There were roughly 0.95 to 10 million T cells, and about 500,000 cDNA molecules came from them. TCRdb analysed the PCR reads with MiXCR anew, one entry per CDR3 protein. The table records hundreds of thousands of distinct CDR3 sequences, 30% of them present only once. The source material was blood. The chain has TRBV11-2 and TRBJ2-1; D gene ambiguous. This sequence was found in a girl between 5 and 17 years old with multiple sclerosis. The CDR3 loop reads CASSLYPYNEQFF. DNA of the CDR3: TGTGCCAGCAGCTTATACCCCTACAATGAGCAGTTCTTC.